These 27 T cell receptor beta chains came from one sample sequenced in a study of Ad26.COV2.S vaccination and SARS-CoV-2 variants. Some clones are missing from TCRdb's copy, which holds only in-frame ones; the method was immunoSEQ multiplex PCR. The data contain about 440,000 clones, about 90% of them singletons. Indicated treatment: roughly 18 received Ad26.COV2.S at low or high dose, single or two shots; about 5 received placebo; per-sample allocation not given. Sampling took place 63 days after the first vaccine or placebo injection. The sample in question was peripheral blood, obtained in a trial of Ad26.COV2.S vaccine versus placebo. The receptors come from a person aged 18-65 years who received the Ad26.COV2.S COVID-19 vaccine or a placebo.

The rearrangement links TRBV2 to TRBJ2-7; TRBD1 or TRBD2 may be the D gene (5 bases each). From germline, CDR1 is SNHLY and CDR2 FYNNEI. V gave up 8 bases and J gave up 3 bases, with 17 bases separating them. This CDR3 contains 14 residues. This CDR3 is CASSDFPDSYEQYF. The CDR3 DNA sequence: TGTGCCAGCTCGGACTTCCCCGACAGCTACGAGCAGTACTTC.

The count of this clone is one. The rearrangement joins TRBV24-1 to TRBJ2-1; 8 bases are shared with TRBD1. V shed 6 bases and J 8 bases; nucleotides not matched to a gene: 5. The germline V gene has CDR1 KGHDR and CDR2 SFDVKD. The CDR3 consists of 13 residues. The CDR3 is CATSQYRGYEQFF. The DNA for the CDR3 is TGTGCCACCAGTCAGTACAGGGGGTATGAGCAGTTCTTC.

The rearrangement joins TRBV24-1 to TRBJ1-5; D is undetermined. CDR1 is KGHDR, CDR2 SFDVKD, per germline. The CDR3 covers 14 residues. V was trimmed by 4 bases and J by 3 bases, leaving 9 bases between them. The CDR3 region has the DNA TGTGCCACCAGTGACGGAGGGTTCAATCAGCCCCAGCATTTT. Its translation: CATSDGGFNQPQHF.

Turning to this clone: At the DNA level, this CDR3 is encoded by other sequences in the same sample as well. The chain joins TRBV29-1 to TRBJ1-2; 7 bases align to TRBD1. The CDR3 sequence is 13 residues long. With V trimmed by 5 bases and J by 0 bases, 3 bases remained unmatched. Germline V gives CDR1 SQVTM, CDR2 ANQGSEA. The CDR3 sequence: CSVSGGPNYGYTF. The CDR3 DNA reads as TGCAGCGTTTCAGGGGGACCTAACTATGGCTACACCTTC.

The CDR3 nucleotides read TGTGCCAGCAGTTTAAATCCCGGTTACGGGACAGGGGTCTCGGTCGAAAAACTGTTTTTT. This sequence encodes CASSLNPGYGTGVSVEKLFF. J is TRBJ1-4 and V is TRBV28, with 10 bases identical to TRBD1. The germline CDR1 and CDR2 sequences are MDHEN and SYDVKM. The CDR3 totals 20 residues. The J segment lost 8 bases and the V segment lost 2 bases, leaving 20 bases of the junction unmatched.

This chain links TRBV18 with TRBJ2-7; perhaps TRBD2 as D (6 bases). The CDR3 is made up of 13 amino acids. Between the trimmed V and J ends, which lost 4 bases and 2 bases, there was a span of 9 bases. Germline loops: CDR1 KGHSH, CDR2 LQKENI. The CDR3, as DNA: TGTGCCAGCTCACGGGACTCCCCCTACGAGCAGTACTTC. Protein sequence: CASSRDSPYEQYF.

This clone was recorded only once. The rearrangement uses TRBV4-3 and TRBJ1-4; D gene uncertain. The CDR3 has 13 amino acids. V gave up 0 bases and J gave up 7 bases, with 6 bases separating them. CDR1 and CDR2 from the germline V gene are LGHNA and YSLEER. The CDR3 nucleotides are TGCGCCAGCAGCCAAGATTACGGTGAAAAACTGTTTTTT. Protein product: CASSQDYGEKLFF.

The chain recombines TRBV27 with TRBJ2-4, with D tentatively TRBD1 (6 bases). Trimming cost V 2 bases and J 8 bases, with 13 bases left between them. The germline CDR1 and CDR2 sequences are MNHEY and SMNVEV (reference sequence). The CDR3 totals 14 residues. The CDR3 coding sequence is TGTGCCAGCAGTTTAAAACAGGGAGCTTACATTCAGTACTTC. Encoded protein: CASSLKQGAYIQYF.

The V gene is TRBV28, the J gene TRBJ2-1; 7 positions agree with TRBD2. The germline CDR1 and CDR2 sequences are MDHEN and SYDVKM. The CDR3 length is 12 residues. The J segment lost 14 bases and the V segment lost 5 bases, leaving 9 bases of the junction unmatched. The CDR3 bases are TGTGCCAGCAGTCCCCGCTTGGGGGGGGAGTTCTTC. Translated: CASSPRLGGEFF.

The chain recombines TRBV7-3 with TRBJ2-5, with D possibly being TRBD2 (6 bases). Per the germline V gene, CDR1 is SGHTA and CDR2 is FQGTGA. V was clipped by 4 bases and J by 2 bases, with 8 bases between them. The CDR3 consists of 13 residues. The CDR3 sequence: CASSYGTQETQYF. CDR3 in DNA: TGTGCCAGCAGCTACGGGACTCAAGAGACCCAGTACTTC.

The gene calls are TRBV5-5 and TRBJ2-7; no definite D call. The V end was cut by 4 bases, the J end by 0 bases, with 5 bases between. From germline, CDR1 is SGHKS and CDR2 YYEKEE (reference sequence). This CDR3 has 12 amino acids. The DNA for the CDR3 is TGTGCCAGCAGCGATCTCTCCTACGAGCAGTACTTC. Translating gives CASSDLSYEQYF.

The chain recombines TRBV7-3 with TRBJ1-6; D gene ambiguous. Germline values: CDR1 SGHTA, CDR2 FQGTGA. Trimming left V 2 bases short and J 9 bases short, with 14 bases between. This CDR3 comprises 15 residues. The CDR3 spells CASSLQRVGTSPLHF. The CDR3 nucleotides read TGTGCCAGCAGCTTACAAAGGGTCGGAACTTCACCCCTCCACTTT.

This chain links TRBV27 with TRBJ2-5, with TRBD1 matching over 11 bases. This CDR3 has 15 amino acids. Germline CDR1 reads MNHEY; CDR2 reads SMNVEV (reference sequence). V shed 5 bases and J 8 bases; nucleotides not matched to a gene: 10. Written as DNA, the CDR3 is TGTGCCAGCAGTCCCAGGACAGGGGGCCTGGTAACCCAGTACTTC. This encodes CASSPRTGGLVTQYF.

V and J are TRBV4-1 and TRBJ1-2; no definite D call. The CDR3 contains 14 residues. Germline CDR1 is MGHRA and CDR2 is YSYEKL. Trimming left V 1 base short and J 5 bases short, with 11 bases between. The chain's CDR3 is CASSQAGSLYGYTF. The CDR3 DNA is TGCGCCAGCAGCCAAGCAGGCAGCCTGTATGGCTACACCTTC.

In the case of this clone: The sample carries other DNA sequences with the same CDR3. The chain has TRBV9 and TRBJ2-1, with D uncertain. V lost 1 base and J lost 0, with 11 bases in between. The V gene's germline CDR1 is SGDLS and CDR2 YYNGEE. The CDR3 has 16 amino acids. CDR3: CASSVRRQSSYNEQFF. The DNA of the CDR3 is TGTGCCAGCAGCGTACGGCGTCAGAGCTCCTACAATGAGCAGTTCTTC.

The genes are TRBV28 and TRBJ2-7, with 11 bases aligning to TRBD1. The length of the CDR3 is 15 residues. The germline CDR1 and CDR2 sequences are MDHEN and SYDVKM. J gave up 4 bases and V 5 bases, and 7 bases lay outside the gene matches. The CDR3 is CASSQGQGAGYEQYF. In nucleotides, the CDR3 is TGTGCCAGCAGTCAAGGACAGGGGGCGGGGTACGAGCAGTACTTC.

V and J are TRBV7-9 and TRBJ1-1; D not resolved. Trimming left V 1 base short and J 6 bases short, with 6 bases between. The CDR3 loop spans 12 amino acids. Germline V lookup: CDR1 SEHNR, CDR2 FQNEAQ (reference sequence). CDR3 coding DNA: TGTGCCAGCAGCTTAGGCGGGCCTGAAGCTTTCTTT. Its translation: CASSLGGPEAFF.

This chain links TRBV6-5 with TRBJ1-2; 7 positions match TRBD1. The CDR3 extends over 14 amino acids. Trimming took 5 bases from V and 8 from J; bases not matched to a gene: 11. The germline gives CDR1 MNHEY, CDR2 SVGAGI. The CDR3 spells CASSRRDRVGGYTF. DNA for the CDR3: TGTGCCAGCAGTCGTAGAGACAGGGTGGGAGGCTACACCTTC.

The chain employs TRBV28 and TRBJ2-7; 8 bases are a match to TRBD1. The V segment lost 7 bases and the J segment 2 bases; nucleotides outside the gene matches: 4. Germline CDR1 is MDHEN and CDR2 is SYDVKM. The CDR3 contains 13 residues. The CDR3 DNA follows: TGTGCCAGCATCGGACAGGGTCCCTACGAGCAGTACTTC. It codes for CASIGQGPYEQYF.

The J gene is TRBJ1-1, the V gene TRBV28; possible D gene TRBD1, 5 bases. The V gene lost 1 base and the J gene lost 1 base, with 7 bases spanning the gap. Per the germline V gene, CDR1 is MDHEN and CDR2 is SYDVKM. This CDR3 is built from 14 residues. CDR3 sequence (DNA): TGTGCCAGCAGTTTATTTGGGGGGAACACTGAAGCTTTCTTT. Translating gives CASSLFGGNTEAFF.

The chain couples TRBV19 to TRBJ2-2, with 11 bases matching TRBD2. Germline V gene sequence: CDR1 LNHDA, CDR2 SQIVND (reference sequence). V shed 7 bases, J shed 5 bases, and the junction held 6 bases outside the gene matches. The length of the CDR3 is 15 residues. CDR3 amino acids: CASTPLAGETGELFF. In DNA form, the CDR3 reads TGTGCCAGTACCCCACTAGCGGGAGAGACCGGGGAGCTGTTTTTT.

The chain employs TRBV12-2 and TRBJ1-3. TRBV12-2 represents a pseudogene. CDR3 length: 16 residues. DNA for the CDR3: TGTGCAAGTCGCTCAATGGGTCCTCTGGATGGAAACACCATATATTTT. It codes for CASRSMGPLDGNTIYF.

The chain carries TRBV7-9 and TRBJ1-5; D remains unclear. Between the trimmed V and J ends, which lost 1 base and 7 bases, there was a span of 8 bases. The CDR3 has 13 amino acids. Germline V gene lookup returns CDR1 SEHNR and CDR2 FQNEAQ (reference sequence). CDR3: CASSLGASQPQHF. In nucleotides, the CDR3 is TGTGCCAGCAGCTTAGGGGCAAGCCAGCCCCAGCATTTT. The whole variable domain, filled in from reference TRBV7-9 and TRBJ1-5, reads DTGVSQNPRHKITKRGQNVTFRCDPISEHNRLYWYRQTLGQGPEFLTYFQNEAQLEKSRLLSDRFSAERPKGSFSTLEIQRTEQGDSAMYLCASSLGASQPQHFGDGTRLSIL.

V and J are TRBV5-6 and TRBJ1-1; D might be TRBD1 (5 bases). From germline, CDR1 is SGHDT and CDR2 YYEEEE. V dropped 0 bases and J dropped 2 bases, with 11 bases sitting between them. The CDR3 is made up of 15 amino acids. The CDR3 sequence is CASSLAAGLNTEAFF. The CDR3 bases are TGTGCCAGCAGCTTGGCCGCAGGGTTAAACACTGAAGCTTTCTTT. Combining the CDR3 with reference TRBV5-6 and TRBJ1-1 gives the whole variable domain DAGVTQSPTHLIKTRGQQVTLRCSPKSGHDTVSWYQQALGQGPQFIFQYYEEEERQRGNFPDRFSGHQFPNYSSELNVNALLLGDSALYLCASSLAAGLNTEAFFGQGTRLTVV.

V gene TRBV18 combines with J gene TRBJ2-7; 9 bases match TRBD2. The CDR3 totals 13 residues. The V and J ends lost 6 bases and 5 bases, in that order; junction bases with no gene match: 5. Germline loops: CDR1 KGHSH, CDR2 LQKENI. Written as DNA, the CDR3 is TGTGCCAGCTCGGGACTAGCCGGGGACGAGCAGTACTTC. Its translation is CASSGLAGDEQYF.

The chain is built from TRBV5-1 and TRBJ2-1, with TRBD1 identical over 8 bases. The germline CDR1 and CDR2 sequences are SGHRS and YFSETQ. The length of the CDR3 is 12 residues. With V trimmed by 4 bases and J by 12 bases, 6 bases remained unmatched. The CDR3 protein is CASSLDRVGQFF. Written as DNA, the CDR3 is TGCGCCAGCAGCCTGGACAGGGTGGGGCAGTTCTTC.

This chain's CDR3 is CASSSGSVDTQYF. The CDR3 nucleotides read TGTGCCAGCAGTAGCGGGAGCGTAGATACGCAGTATTTT. The J gene is TRBJ2-3, the V gene TRBV6-5; 8 positions agree with TRBD2. This CDR3 contains 13 residues. Per germline, CDR1 MNHEY and CDR2 SVGAGI. V was pared by 5 bases and J by 5 bases, with 3 bases of the junction left unmatched.